This T cell receptor beta chain was retrieved from a study of T cell responses to AZD1222 COVID-19 vaccine. Study-wide findings and caveats: A reported finding is that nearly half of spike-specific TCRs target unmutated variant regions.

V was pared by 3 bases and J by 2 bases, with 7 bases of the junction left unmatched. CDR1 and CDR2 from the germline V gene are ENHRY and SYGVKD. This CDR3 has 15 amino acids. Comment on this clone: What it binds is not known.

The assay was immunoSEQ multiplex PCR, and TCRdb's table has in-frame clones only and misses some. The repertoire consists of around 87,000 clones, with approximately 91% occurring once and the leading ten covering 22%. This TCR came from an adult in good health. Sequenced material: peripheral blood, taken on day 0 of AZD1222 vaccination. J is TRBJ2-7 and V is TRBV10-3, with TRBD2 matching over 7 bases. The CDR3 reads CAISDRGDRAYEQYF. In DNA, the CDR3 is TGTGCCATCAGTGACCGGGGGGACCGCGCCTACGAGCAGTACTTC.